These T cell receptor beta chains were read from a single sample in a study of cytomegalovirus exposure and HLA in healthy donors. The repertoire was sequenced with immunoSEQ multiplex PCR; TCRdb's copy has only in-frame clones and lacks some. The sample has about 160,000 clones, around 76% seen once. The sequenced material came from PBMCs. Source of these receptors: a girl under 18 in good health and CMV-seropositive. The CDR3 runs from the conserved cysteine through the conserved F or W. The D gene is left open where the match is weak. Where a row states a size, it is once, few, many or the class of an expanded clone; other rows omit it.

V: TRBV29-1; J: TRBJ2-1; D: TRBD2; size: once; CDR3: CSLNADPSGSSYNEQFF; DNA: TGCAGCCTCAACGCCGATCCTAGCGGGAGCTCCTACAATGAGCAGTTCTTC
V: TRBV5-8; J: TRBJ2-3; D: -; size: few; CDR3: CASSFNGGGGTDTQYF; DNA: TGTGCCAGCAGCTTTAATGGAGGAGGAGGCACAGATACGCAGTATTTT
V: TRBV7-8; J: TRBJ2-2; D: -; size: -; CDR3: CASSSQANTGELFF; DNA: TGTGCCAGCAGTTCACAGGCGAACACCGGGGAGCTGTTTTTT
V: TRBV30; J: TRBJ2-1; D: -; size: -; CDR3: CAWSVLWGRKYNEQFF; DNA: TGTGCCTGGAGTGTACTTTGGGGGAGGAAGTACAATGAGCAGTTCTTC
V: TRBV5-6; J: TRBJ2-3; D: -; size: once; CDR3: CASSLPETDTQYF; DNA: TGTGCCAGCAGCTTGCCAGAAACAGATACGCAGTATTTT
V: TRBV19; J: TRBJ1-2; D: TRBD1; size: -; CDR3: CASSIRAGTGNYGYTF; DNA: TGTGCCAGTAGTATCCGCGCCGGGACAGGGAACTATGGCTACACCTTC
V: TRBV6-5; J: TRBJ1-2; D: -; size: -; CDR3: CASRDPGGGSGYTF; DNA: TGTGCCAGCAGAGACCCGGGGGGGGGCAGTGGCTACACCTTC
V: TRBV10-1; J: TRBJ2-1; D: -; size: -; CDR3: CASSAFISNEQFF; DNA: TGCGCCAGCAGTGCTTTTATTTCCAATGAGCAGTTCTTC
V: TRBV19; J: TRBJ2-3; D: TRBD2; size: -; CDR3: CASSALAGGPPDTQYF; DNA: TGTGCCAGTAGCGCCCTAGCGGGAGGCCCTCCAGATACGCAGTATTTT
V: TRBV2; J: TRBJ2-7; D: TRBD2; size: few; CDR3: CASKGGGPHYEQYF; DNA: TGTGCCAGCAAAGGCGGGGGGCCGCACTACGAGCAGTACTTC
V: TRBV23-1; J: TRBJ1-2; D: -; size: -; CDR3: CASSQWGRGGMSNYGYTF; DNA: TGCGCCAGCAGTCAATGGGGGAGGGGAGGAATGTCTAACTATGGCTACACCTTC
V: TRBV27; J: TRBJ2-2; D: TRBD2; size: -; CDR3: CASSPRLAANTGELFF; DNA: TGTGCCAGCAGTCCCCGACTAGCGGCGAACACCGGGGAGCTGTTTTTT
V: TRBV6-8; J: TRBJ1-1; D: TRBD1; size: -; CDR3: CASSLRPGQDNTEAFF; DNA: TGTGCCAGCAGCCTACGACCGGGACAGGATAACACTGAAGCTTTCTTT
V: TRBV29-1; J: TRBJ2-2; D: TRBD1; size: -; CDR3: CSVEWGTGTGELFF; DNA: TGCAGCGTTGAATGGGGGACAGGAACCGGGGAGCTGTTTTTT
V: TRBV7-9; J: TRBJ1-1; D: TRBD1; size: once; CDR3: CASSSDRGPTEAFF; DNA: TGTGCCAGCAGCTCGGACAGGGGGCCTACTGAAGCTTTCTTT
V: TRBV19; J: TRBJ1-5; D: -; size: -; CDR3: CASSIVGSNQPQHF; DNA: TGTGCCAGTAGTATAGTTGGCAGCAATCAGCCCCAGCATTTT
V: TRBV28; J: TRBJ2-5; D: -; size: -; CDR3: CASSFDSGGIGTQETQYF; DNA: TGTGCCAGCAGTTTTGATTCAGGAGGGATAGGAACGCAAGAGACCCAGTACTTC
V: TRBV18; J: TRBJ2-1; D: -; size: -; CDR3: CASSPSRGAKDEQFF; DNA: TGTGCCAGCTCACCTAGCCGCGGCGCTAAAGATGAGCAGTTCTTC
V: TRBV19; J: TRBJ1-3; D: -; size: -; CDR3: CASHRDYGNTIYF; DNA: TGTGCCAGCCACAGGGATTACGGAAACACCATATATTTT
V: TRBV25-1; J: TRBJ2-7; D: TRBD1; size: many; CDR3: CASSPQNRGSYEQYF; DNA: TGTGCCAGCAGCCCTCAGAACAGGGGCTCCTACGAGCAGTACTTC
V: TRBV19; J: TRBJ1-1; D: -; size: -; CDR3: CASSQGSAGAEAFF; DNA: TGTGCCAGTAGTCAGGGATCGGCGGGGGCTGAAGCTTTCTTT
V: TRBV6-5; J: TRBJ2-3; D: -; size: -; CDR3: CASSYSGISTDTQYF; DNA: TGTGCCAGCAGTTATTCAGGCATTAGCACAGATACGCAGTATTTT
V: TRBV6-1; J: TRBJ2-5; D: TRBD2; size: -; CDR3: CASSEVSPGGTQETQYF; DNA: TGTGCCAGCAGTGAAGTTTCTCCGGGGGGAACCCAAGAGACCCAGTACTTC
V: TRBV4-3; J: TRBJ2-7; D: TRBD1; size: once; CDR3: CASSQDRDRGSSYEQYF; DNA: TGCGCCAGCAGCCAAGATAGGGACAGGGGATCTTCCTACGAGCAGTACTTC
V: TRBV28; J: TRBJ2-1; D: TRBD2; size: once; CDR3: CASSGASGEHNEQFF; DNA: TGTGCCAGCAGTGGCGCTAGCGGGGAACACAATGAGCAGTTCTTC
V: TRBV15; J: TRBJ1-1; D: TRBD1; size: -; CDR3: CATSRQTGGNTEAFF; DNA: TGTGCCACCAGCAGACAGACAGGGGGCAATACTGAAGCTTTCTTT
V: TRBV7-7; J: TRBJ2-1; D: TRBD2; size: -; CDR3: CATTLVPGGPYNEQFF; DNA: TGTGCTACCACCCTCGTACCGGGAGGGCCTTACAATGAGCAGTTCTTC
V: TRBV27; J: TRBJ2-3; D: -; size: once; CDR3: CASSLRPQPGGGTDTQYF; DNA: TGTGCCAGCAGTTTAAGACCCCAGCCCGGGGGTGGCACAGATACGCAGTATTTT
V: TRBV6-1; J: TRBJ2-5; D: -; size: once; CDR3: CASSEVGGLQETQYF; DNA: TGTGCCAGCAGTGAAGTTGGGGGACTCCAAGAGACCCAGTACTTC
V: TRBV28; J: TRBJ2-2; D: -; size: -; CDR3: CAHQGSGELFF; DNA: TGTGCCCACCAGGGGTCCGGGGAGCTGTTTTTT
V: TRBV5-6; J: TRBJ2-5; D: -; size: -; CDR3: CASSLVRGQETQYF; DNA: TGTGCCAGCAGCTTGGTGAGGGGGCAAGAGACCCAGTACTTC